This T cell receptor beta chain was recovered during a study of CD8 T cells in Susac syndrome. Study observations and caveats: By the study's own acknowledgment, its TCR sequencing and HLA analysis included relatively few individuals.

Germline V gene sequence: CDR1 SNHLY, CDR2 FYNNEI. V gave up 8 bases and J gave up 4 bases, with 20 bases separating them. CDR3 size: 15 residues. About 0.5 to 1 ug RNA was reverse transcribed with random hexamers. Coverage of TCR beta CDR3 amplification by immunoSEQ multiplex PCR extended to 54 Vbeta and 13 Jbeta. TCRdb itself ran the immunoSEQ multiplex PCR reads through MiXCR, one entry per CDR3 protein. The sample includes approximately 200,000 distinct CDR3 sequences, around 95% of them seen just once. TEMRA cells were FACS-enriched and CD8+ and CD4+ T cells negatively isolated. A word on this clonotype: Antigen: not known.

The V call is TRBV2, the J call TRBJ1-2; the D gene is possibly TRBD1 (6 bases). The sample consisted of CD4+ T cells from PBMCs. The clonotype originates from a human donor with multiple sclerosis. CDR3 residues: CASRTGTLRTYGYTF. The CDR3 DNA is TGTGCCAGCCGCACTGGGACATTACGGACCTATGGCTACACCTTC.